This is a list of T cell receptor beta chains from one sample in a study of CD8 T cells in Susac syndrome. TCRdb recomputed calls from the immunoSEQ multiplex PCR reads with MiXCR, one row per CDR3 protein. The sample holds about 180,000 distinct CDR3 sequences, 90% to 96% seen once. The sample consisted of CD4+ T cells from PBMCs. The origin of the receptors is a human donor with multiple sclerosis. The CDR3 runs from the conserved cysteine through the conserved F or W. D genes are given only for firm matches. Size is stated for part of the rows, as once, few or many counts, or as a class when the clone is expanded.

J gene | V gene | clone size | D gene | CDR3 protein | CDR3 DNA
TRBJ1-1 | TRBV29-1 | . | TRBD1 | CSVLQGATEAFF | TGCAGCGTTTTACAGGGGGCCACTGAAGCTTTCTTT
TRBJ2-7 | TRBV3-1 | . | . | CASSPRGYGGHVREQYF | TGTGCCAGCAGCCCCCGTGGCTATGGGGGGCATGTGAGAGAGCAGTACTTC
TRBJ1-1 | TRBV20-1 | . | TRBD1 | CSARARTGNTEAFF | TGCAGTGCTAGAGCACGGACAGGGAACACTGAAGCTTTCTTT
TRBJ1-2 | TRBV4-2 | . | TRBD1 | CASSQGEGDRVGYTF | TGTGCCAGCAGCCAAGGGGAAGGGGACAGGGTTGGCTACACCTTC
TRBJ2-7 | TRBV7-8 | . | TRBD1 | CASRDSTGLTAEQYF | TGTGCCAGCAGGGACTCGACAGGGTTGACGGCCGAGCAGTACTTC
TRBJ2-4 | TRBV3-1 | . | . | CASSQQGASPKNIQYF | TGTGCCAGCAGTCAACAAGGGGCCTCACCCAAAAACATTCAGTACTTC
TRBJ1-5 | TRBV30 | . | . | CAWSVSAPGGNQPQHF | TGTGCCTGGAGTGTCAGTGCCCCCGGGGGCAATCAGCCCCAGCATTTT
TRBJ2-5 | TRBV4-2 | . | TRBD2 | CASSQEGDYSETQYF | TGTGCCAGCAGCCAAGAGGGGGACTATTCAGAGACCCAGTACTTC
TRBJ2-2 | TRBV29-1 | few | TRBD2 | CSAGTSSPVAGELFF | TGCAGCGCCGGGACTAGCAGCCCTGTAGCCGGGGAGCTGTTTTTT
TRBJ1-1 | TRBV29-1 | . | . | CSVELYETFTEAFF | TGCAGCGTTGAGTTGTACGAGACATTCACTGAAGCTTTCTTT
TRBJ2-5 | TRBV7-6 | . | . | CASSLAQFETQYF | TGTGCCAGCAGCTTAGCGCAGTTTGAGACCCAGTACTTC
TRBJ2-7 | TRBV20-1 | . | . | CSARDRGFSYEQYF | TGCAGTGCTAGAGATCGGGGGTTCTCCTACGAGCAGTACTTC
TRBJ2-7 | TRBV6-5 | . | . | CASSYSGDPVYEQYF | TGTGCCAGCAGTTATTCGGGGGACCCTGTCTACGAGCAGTACTTC
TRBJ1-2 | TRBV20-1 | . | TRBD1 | CSAPGTGGGYTF | TGCAGTGCACCCGGGACAGGGGGCGGCTACACCTTC
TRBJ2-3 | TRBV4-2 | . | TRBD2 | CASSQGYSGGLTDTQYF | TGTGCCAGCAGCCAGGGTTATAGCGGGGGGCTGACAGATACGCAGTATTTT
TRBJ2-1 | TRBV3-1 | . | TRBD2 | CASSQANNSWASGGHFDEQFF | TGTGCCAGCAGCCAAGCCAACAACTCGTGGGCTAGCGGGGGGCATTTCGATGAGCAGTTCTTC
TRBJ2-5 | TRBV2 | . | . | CASLQGGVKTQYF | TGTGCCAGCTTACAGGGCGGCGTAAAGACCCAGTACTTC
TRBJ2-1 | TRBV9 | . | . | CASSVVGTAEQFF | TGTGCCAGCAGCGTGGTGGGGACTGCTGAGCAGTTCTTC
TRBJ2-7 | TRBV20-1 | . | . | CSASSPGGGRHNEQYF | TGCAGTGCTAGCTCCCCCGGAGGGGGCAGGCACAATGAGCAGTACTTC
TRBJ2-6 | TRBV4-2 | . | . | CASSQRSDRTSGANVLTF | TGTGCCAGCAGCCAACGGAGCGACAGAACCTCTGGGGCCAACGTCCTGACTTTC
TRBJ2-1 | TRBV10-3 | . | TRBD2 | CATRRGAGGDDNEQFF | TGTGCCACCCGGCGAGGGGCGGGGGGGGACGACAATGAGCAGTTCTTC
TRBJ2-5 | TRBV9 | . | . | CASSGRGTTEETQYF | TGTGCCAGCAGCGGCAGGGGGACTACCGAAGAGACCCAGTACTTC
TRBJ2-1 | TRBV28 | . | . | CASNLPGLAGEQFF | TGTGCCAGCAATCTTCCGGGACTGGCTGGGGAGCAGTTCTTC
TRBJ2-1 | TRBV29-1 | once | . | CSVVWQSYNEQFF | TGCAGCGTTGTATGGCAGTCCTACAATGAGCAGTTCTTC
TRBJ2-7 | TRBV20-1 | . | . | CSASLFSDRSYEQYF | TGCAGTGCTAGCCTCTTTAGTGACCGCTCCTACGAGCAGTACTTC
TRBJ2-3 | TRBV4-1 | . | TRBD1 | CASSLRQGGTDTQYF | TGCGCCAGCAGCCTCAGACAGGGGGGCACAGATACGCAGTATTTT
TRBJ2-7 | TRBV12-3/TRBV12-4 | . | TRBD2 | CASKMARGGYEQYF | TGTGCCAGCAAAATGGCGCGGGGGGGGTACGAGCAGTACTTC
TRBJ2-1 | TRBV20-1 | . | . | CSVSGYNEQFF | TGCAGTGTCAGCGGCTACAATGAGCAGTTCTTC
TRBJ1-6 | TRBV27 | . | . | CASSPGRTPSPLHF | TGTGCCAGCAGTCCGGGGCGGACACCTTCACCCCTCCACTTT
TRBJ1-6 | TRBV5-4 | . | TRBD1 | CASSNRDRGNSPLHF | TGTGCCAGCAGCAACCGGGACAGGGGGAACTCACCCCTCCACTTT
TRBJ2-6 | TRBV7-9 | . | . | CASSPIGSSGANVLTF | TGTGCCAGCAGCCCCATAGGGTCATCTGGGGCCAACGTCCTGACTTTC
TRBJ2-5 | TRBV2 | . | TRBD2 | CASRRIGGSQETQYF | TGTGCCAGCAGAAGAATAGGCGGGAGCCAAGAGACCCAGTACTTC
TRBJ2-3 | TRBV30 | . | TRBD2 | CAWSLRGGGGARDTQYF | TGTGCCTGGAGCCTCCGAGGCGGCGGGGGGGCCAGAGATACGCAGTATTTT
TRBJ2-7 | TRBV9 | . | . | CASSVGGDQTYEQYF | TGTGCCAGCAGCGTTGGAGGGGACCAGACCTACGAGCAGTACTTC
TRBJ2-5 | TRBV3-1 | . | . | CASSQGGVGETQYF | TGTGCCAGCAGCCAAGGAGGGGTGGGGGAGACCCAGTACTTC
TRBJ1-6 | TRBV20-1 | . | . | CSASRLGDRWALHF | TGCAGTGCTAGTAGGCTGGGGGACCGGTGGGCCCTCCACTTT
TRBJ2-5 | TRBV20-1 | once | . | CSARRGAVETQYF | TGCAGTGCTAGACGGGGGGCGGTAGAGACCCAGTACTTC
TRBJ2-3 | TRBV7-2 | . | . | CASSTTVSQYF | TGTGCCAGCAGCACGACAGTTTCGCAGTATTTT
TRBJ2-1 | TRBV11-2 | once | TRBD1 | CASSLVRTGLVKGGNEQFF | TGTGCCAGCAGCTTAGTTAGGACAGGGTTAGTTAAGGGGGGAAATGAGCAGTTCTTC
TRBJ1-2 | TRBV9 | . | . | CASSVGGTTNYGYTF | TGTGCCAGCAGCGTAGGAGGTACTACTAACTATGGCTACACCTTC
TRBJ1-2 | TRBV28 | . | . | CASSLSRGREFTHGGYTF | TGTGCCAGCAGCCTTTCGAGGGGCAGGGAGTTTACACATGGTGGCTACACCTTC
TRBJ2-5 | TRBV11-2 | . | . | CATSLAATYGGETQYF | TGTGCCACCAGCTTAGCTGCAACATACGGAGGGGAGACCCAGTACTTC
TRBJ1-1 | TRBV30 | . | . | CAWEFGFEAFF | TGTGCCTGGGAGTTTGGGTTTGAAGCTTTCTTT
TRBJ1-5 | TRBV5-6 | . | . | CASSQRGPYQPQHF | TGTGCCAGCAGCCAGCGGGGCCCCTATCAGCCCCAGCATTTT
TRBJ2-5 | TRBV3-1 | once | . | CASSTRRYQETQYF | TGTGCCAGCAGCACCCGACGGTACCAAGAGACCCAGTACTTC
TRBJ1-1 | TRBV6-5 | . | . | CASSYTSGVNTEAFF | TGTGCCAGCAGTTACACGAGTGGAGTGAACACTGAAGCTTTCTTT
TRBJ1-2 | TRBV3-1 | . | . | CASSRAQPYGYTF | TGTGCCAGCAGCCGAGCACAGCCCTATGGCTACACCTTC
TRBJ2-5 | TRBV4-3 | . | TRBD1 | CASSQDRSYQQGVETQYF | TGCGCCAGCAGCCAAGACCGTTCCTATCAGCAGGGGGTCGAGACCCAGTACTTC
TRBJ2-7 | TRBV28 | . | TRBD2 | CASSPYSGGSYEQYF | TGTGCCAGCAGTCCCTACAGCGGGGGATCCTACGAGCAGTACTTC